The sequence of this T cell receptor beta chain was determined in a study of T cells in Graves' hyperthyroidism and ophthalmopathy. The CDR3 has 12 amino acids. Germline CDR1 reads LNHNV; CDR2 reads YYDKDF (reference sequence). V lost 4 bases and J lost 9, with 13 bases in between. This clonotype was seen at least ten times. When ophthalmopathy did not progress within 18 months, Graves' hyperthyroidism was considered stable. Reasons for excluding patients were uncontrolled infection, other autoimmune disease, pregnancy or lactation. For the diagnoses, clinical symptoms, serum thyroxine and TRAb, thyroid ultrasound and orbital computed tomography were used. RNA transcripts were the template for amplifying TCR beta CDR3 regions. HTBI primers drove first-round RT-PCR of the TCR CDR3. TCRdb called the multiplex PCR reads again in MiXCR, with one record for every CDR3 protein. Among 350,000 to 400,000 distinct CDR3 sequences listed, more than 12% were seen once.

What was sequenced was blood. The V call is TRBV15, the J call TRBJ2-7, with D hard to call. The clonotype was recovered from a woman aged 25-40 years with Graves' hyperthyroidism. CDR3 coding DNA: TGTGCCACCAGCATGGCGACCTCGAGGCAGTACTTC. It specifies CATSMATSRQYF.